These 27 T cell receptor beta chains share one sample of origin, sequenced in a study of blood T cell repertoires in COVID-19. TCRdb's copy holds only in-frame clones and misses some; the assay was immunoSEQ multiplex PCR. The table includes about 200,000 clones, 88% detected once. The sample taken for sequencing was peripheral blood. The receptors were sampled from a man aged 18 to 30 with active or convalescent COVID-19.

J is TRBJ2-2 and V is TRBV14; TRBD1 matches 10 bases. The trim removed 6 bases at V and 6 bases at J, leaving 7 bases unmatched. The CDR3 runs 15 residues. In germline, CDR1 is SGHDN, CDR2 FVKESK. The CDR3 loop is CASSRQGAGAGELFF. In DNA form, the CDR3 reads TGTGCCAGCAGTCGACAGGGGGCCGGGGCCGGGGAGCTGTTTTTT. The full variable domain, completed using reference TRBV14 and TRBJ2-2, is EAGVTQFPSHSVIEKGQTVTLRCDPISGHDNLYWYRRVMGKEIKFLLHFVKESKQDESGMPNNRFLAERTGGTYSTLKVQPAELEDSGVYFCASSRQGAGAGELFFGEGSRLTVL.

V is TRBV18 and J is TRBJ1-1; D ambiguous. CDR1 and CDR2 from the germline V gene are KGHSH and LQKENI. The ends were cut back, 2 bases at V and 5 bases at J, with 9 bases in the middle. The CDR3 sequence is 13 residues long. CDR3 bases: TGTGCCAGCTCACCAATTGCGGGAACTGAAGCTTTCTTT. Its translation is CASSPIAGTEAFF.

The J gene is TRBJ1-4, the V gene TRBV3-1 (or the pseudogene TRBV3-2), with TRBD1 matching 7 bases. V trimming: 4 bases; J trimming: 6 bases; junction bases outside the gene matches: 5. Looked up from germline, CDR1 is LGHDT and CDR2 is YNNKEL (reference sequence). The CDR3 contains 14 residues. DNA for the CDR3: TGTGCCAGCAGCCTCAGACAGGGAGATGAAAAACTGTTTTTT. Its translation: CASSLRQGDEKLFF.

This chain uses TRBV7-2 with TRBJ1-4; maybe TRBD1 (6 bases). V lost 5 bases to trimming and J lost 6 bases, with 19 bases between them. The CDR3 sequence is 16 residues long. Per the germline V gene, CDR1 is SGHTA and CDR2 is FQGNSA. CDR3 bases: TGTGCCAGCAGCCTAGACTCCTACAGGGTATATGAAAAACTGTTTTTT. Protein sequence: CASSLDSYRVYEKLFF.

The J gene is TRBJ2-3, the V gene TRBV4-1, with TRBD1 as a possible D gene (5 bases). Germline V lookup: CDR1 MGHRA, CDR2 YSYEKL. Trimming removed 2 bases from V and 0 bases from J, with 15 bases in between. The CDR3 runs to 17 residues. As DNA, the CDR3 is TGCGCCAGCAGCCAATTGCAGGGAAGGGCTAGCACAGATACGCAGTATTTT. Translating it yields CASSQLQGRASTDTQYF.

CDR3 sequence reads: CASSSDRGKETQYF. DNA of the CDR3: TGTGCCAGCAGCTCCGACAGGGGTAAAGAGACCCAGTACTTC. This chain connects TRBV7-9 to TRBJ2-5; 8 positions agree with TRBD1. The CDR3 length is 14 residues. Germline V gene data show CDR1 as SEHNR and CDR2 as FQNEAQ (reference sequence). After removal of 4 bases from V and 3 bases from J, the junction contained 4 bases not matched to a gene.

This chain links TRBV12-5 with TRBJ1-4, with 9 nucleotides matching TRBD1. Germline CDR1 and CDR2: LGHNT and FRNRAP. This CDR3 is built from 16 residues. The junction had 8 bases not matched to a gene; V was cut back by 1 base and J by 8 bases. CDR3 nucleotides: TGTGCTAGTGGTTTGGGTGGGGGGACAGGGAGCGAAAAACTGTTTTTT. Translated, it gives CASGLGGGTGSEKLFF.

The chain carries TRBV6-5 and TRBJ1-5, with unresolved D. The CDR3 is 15 residues long. V gave up 7 bases and J gave up 5 bases, with 18 bases separating them. Germline loops: CDR1 MNHEY, CDR2 SVGAGI. The CDR3 loop is CASTPTGSGDQPQHF. DNA of the CDR3: TGTGCCAGCACTCCAACGGGGAGCGGGGATCAGCCCCAGCATTTT.

The genes are TRBV6-5 and TRBJ2-2; perhaps TRBD1 as D (6 bases). Trimming left V 5 bases short and J 5 bases short, with 6 bases between. In germline, CDR1 is MNHEY, CDR2 SVGAGI. This CDR3 region has 12 residues. This CDR3 reads CASSTGTGELFF. The CDR3 nucleotides read TGTGCCAGCAGTACAGGGACCGGGGAGCTGTTTTTT.

This clone was detected a few times. J is TRBJ1-5 and V is TRBV2, with TRBD1 matching over 8 bases. Trimming at V came to 3 bases and at J to 4 bases, leaving 5 bases not matched to a gene. In germline, CDR1 is SNHLY, CDR2 FYNNEI. This CDR3 region has 15 residues. CDR3 bases: TGTGCCAGCAGTGAGCGGGGGACAGGTAATCAGCCCCAGCATTTT. Translated, it gives CASSERGTGNQPQHF. Variable domain in full (rest from reference TRBV2 and TRBJ1-5): EPEVTQTPSHQVTQMGQEVILRCVPISNHLYFYWYRQILGQKVEFLVSFYNNEISEKSEIFDDQFSVERPDGSNFTLKIRSTKLEDSAMYFCASSERGTGNQPQHFGDGTRLSIL.

This chain connects TRBV6-5 to TRBJ2-7, with TRBD1 matching 10 bases. The CDR3 runs to 15 residues. J was trimmed by 6 bases and V by 6 bases; bases with no gene match: 11. CDR1 and CDR2 from the germline V gene are MNHEY and SVGAGI. The CDR3: CASSYQGTGVLEQYF. The CDR3 DNA reads as TGTGCCAGCAGCTATCAGGGGACAGGGGTTCTCGAGCAGTACTTC.

The V call is TRBV5-1, the J call TRBJ1-4; perhaps TRBD1 as D (5 bases). The germline CDR1 and CDR2 sequences are SGHRS and YFSETQ. The V gene lost 3 bases and the J gene lost 4 bases, with 13 bases spanning the gap. This CDR3 is 15 amino acids long. The CDR3 is CASSWDTGSNEKLFF. DNA of the CDR3: TGCGCCAGCAGCTGGGATACAGGAAGTAATGAAAAACTGTTTTTT.

The chain carries TRBV3-1 (or the pseudogene TRBV3-2) and TRBJ1-2; TRBD1 might be the D (5 bases). CDR3 size: 14 residues. Trimming pared 1 base from V and 5 bases from J, leaving 11 bases between. Germline CDR1 is LGHDT and CDR2 is YNNKEL (reference sequence). CDR3 sequence reads: CASSQAGGGYGYTF. In DNA form, the CDR3 reads TGTGCCAGCAGCCAAGCCGGGGGAGGATATGGCTACACCTTC.

This clone was picked up one time. The chain recombines TRBV6-5 with TRBJ1-5; D gene unclear. This CDR3 has 12 residues. Germline V gene lookup returns CDR1 MNHEY and CDR2 SVGAGI. Trimming took 6 bases from V and 9 from J, leaving 12 bases between them. CDR3 loop: CASSDGALPQHF. CDR3 nucleotides: TGTGCCAGCAGCGACGGAGCATTGCCCCAGCATTTT.

V and J are TRBV5-1 and TRBJ1-1; 8 positions agree with TRBD1. V lost 4 bases to trimming and J lost 4 bases; unmatched junction nucleotides: 3. The V gene's germline CDR1 is SGHRS and CDR2 YFSETQ. CDR3 size: 13 residues. CDR3 sequence reads: CASSPGGRTEAFF. CDR3 DNA sequence: TGCGCCAGCAGCCCAGGGGGCCGCACTGAAGCTTTCTTT. Full variable domain (missing parts from reference TRBV5-1 and TRBJ1-1): KAGVTQTPRYLIKTRGQQVTLSCSPISGHRSVSWYQQTPGQGLQFLFEYFSETQRNKGNFPGRFSGRQFSNSRSEMNVSTLELGDSALYLCASSPGGRTEAFFGQGTRLTVV.

The chain recombines TRBV19 with TRBJ1-5; D perhaps matches TRBD1 (6 bases). V was shortened by 3 bases and J by 2 bases, with 11 bases between the two germline ends. CDR1 is LNHDA, CDR2 SQIVND, per germline (reference sequence). This CDR3 is built from 15 residues. The CDR3 protein is CASSMKNRGNQPQHF. In DNA form, the CDR3 reads TGTGCCAGTAGTATGAAAAACAGGGGCAATCAGCCCCAGCATTTT.

The chain combines TRBV7-9 with TRBJ1-5; 11 bases are a match to TRBD1. V dropped 5 bases and J dropped 0; count of bases not matched to a gene: 6. Per the germline V gene, CDR1 is SEHNR and CDR2 is FQNEAQ (reference sequence). The CDR3 covers 17 residues. The CDR3 loop is CASSLGTGGYSNQPQHF. As DNA, the CDR3 is TGTGCCAGCAGCCTCGGGACAGGGGGTTATAGCAATCAGCCCCAGCATTTT.

The gene calls are TRBV16 and TRBJ1-1, with a possible D match to TRBD1 (5 bases). The CDR3 runs 15 residues. The V gene's germline CDR1 is KGHSY and CDR2 FQNENV. V was shortened by 2 bases and J by 4 bases, with 14 bases between the two germline ends. The DNA of the CDR3 is TGTGCCAGCAGCCAAGGATCCTTGGGGGGCACTGAAGCTTTCTTT. Its translation: CASSQGSLGGTEAFF.

The chain uses TRBV11-2 and TRBJ2-7; 9 bases line up with TRBD1. Germline lookup yields CDR1 SGHAT and CDR2 FQNNGV. J was trimmed by 2 bases and V by 5 bases; bases with no gene match: 7. The CDR3 covers 15 residues. The CDR3 protein is CASSIRQGGTYEQYF. CDR3 DNA: TGTGCCAGCAGCATAAGACAGGGGGGCACCTACGAGCAGTACTTC. Full variable domain (rest looked up from reference TRBV11-2 and TRBJ2-7): EAGVAQSPRYKIIEKRQSVAFWCNPISGHATLYWYQQILGQGPKLLIQFQNNGVVDDSQLPKDRFSAERLKGVDSTLKIQPAKLEDSAVYLCASSIRQGGTYEQYFGPGTRLTVT.

The chain combines TRBV10-2 with TRBJ2-1; D remains unclear. The CDR3 extends over 12 amino acids. The V end was cut by 5 bases, the J end by 10 bases, with 12 bases between. Germline V gives CDR1 WSHSY, CDR2 SAAADI. CDR3 coding DNA: TGCGCCAGCAGTCTGAACGAGCGCGAGCAGTTCTTC. As protein: CASSLNEREQFF.

The chain links TRBV27 to TRBJ1-4, with TRBD1 as a possible D gene (6 bases). The CDR3 consists of 15 residues. Trimming took 5 bases from V and 2 from J, leaving 12 bases between them. Germline lookup yields CDR1 MNHEY and CDR2 SMNVEV (reference sequence). CDR3 bases: TGTGCCAGCAGTGCACAGGGCGAGACTAATGAAAAACTGTTTTTT. Amino acids: CASSAQGETNEKLFF. Together with reference TRBV27 and TRBJ1-4, the CDR3 gives the full variable domain: EAQVTQNPRYLITVTGKKLTVTCSQNMNHEYMSWYRQDPGLGLRQIYYSMNVEVTDKGDVPEGYKVSRKEKRNFPLILESPSPNQTSLYFCASSAQGETNEKLFFGSGTQLSVL.

The V gene is TRBV2, the J gene TRBJ1-2, with D uncertain. CDR1 SNHLY and CDR2 FYNNEI come from the germline V gene. With 2 bases removed from V and 0 bases from J, the gap between germline ends came to 4 bases. The CDR3 loop spans 13 amino acids. The CDR3, as DNA: TGTGCCAGCAGTGAACCAGCTAACTATGGCTACACCTTC. It encodes CASSEPANYGYTF.

The chain couples TRBV27 to TRBJ1-5, with 8 bases that match TRBD1. The CDR3 spans 15 residues. Germline CDR1 and CDR2: MNHEY and SMNVEV (reference sequence). V gave up 7 bases and J gave up 4 bases; unmatched junction bases: 9. CDR3 DNA: TGTGCCAGCAAACAACAGGGGGAGCGAAATCAGCCCCAGCATTTT. Its protein is CASKQQGERNQPQHF.

The chain combines TRBV7-9 with TRBJ1-3; 7 nucleotides line up with TRBD1. V lost 3 bases and J lost 8; bases outside the gene matches: 10. Germline V lookup: CDR1 SEHNR, CDR2 FQNEAQ (reference sequence). The length of the CDR3 is 15 residues. The DNA for the CDR3 is TGTGCCAGCAGCTTGACAGGGCCCCCGGCCGACACCATATATTTT. Its protein product is CASSLTGPPADTIYF.

This chain uses TRBV6-5 with TRBJ1-1; 9 bases match TRBD1. CDR3 size: 14 residues. V shed 4 bases and J 6 bases; nucleotides not matched to a gene: 6. Germline V CDR1 and CDR2: MNHEY, SVGAGI. CDR3 in DNA: TGTGCCAGCAGTTTACGGGACAGGGAGCCTGAAGCTTTCTTT. Translating gives CASSLRDREPEAFF.

The chain recombines TRBV7-3 with TRBJ1-2; 8 bases agree with TRBD1. The germline V gene has CDR1 SGHTA and CDR2 FQGTGA. The CDR3 sequence is 13 residues long. Trimming cost V 8 bases and J 5 bases; bases outside gene matches: 7. For the CDR3, the DNA is TGTGCCAGCGCGACAGGGGTTTGGTATGGCTACACCTTC. It translates to CASATGVWYGYTF. Full variable domain (outside the CDR3, taken from reference TRBV7-3 and TRBJ1-2): GAGVSQTPSNKVTEKGKYVELRCDPISGHTALYWYRQSLGQGPEFLIYFQGTGAADDSGLPNDRFFAVRPEGSVSTLKIQRTERGDSAVYLCASATGVWYGYTFGSGTRLTVV.

The chain carries TRBV7-8 and TRBJ1-1; D might be TRBD1 (5 bases). Germline CDR1 SGHVS, CDR2 FQNEAQ. The germline V and J ends were trimmed by 4 bases and 7 bases, with 22 bases remaining between them. This CDR3 is 16 amino acids long. The CDR3 region is CASSSYSGAGGGEAFF. CDR3 DNA: TGTGCCAGCAGCTCCTACTCCGGGGCGGGGGGAGGTGAAGCTTTCTTT.